A single sample gave rise to the 8 T cell receptor beta chains below, sequenced in a study of vaccination effects on CD4 cells after COVID-19. Viral peptide pools were used in the ViraFEST assay to expand antigen-specific CD4+ T cells, and sequencing came afterward. CD4+ T cells were isolated after around 10 days of culture. Between March and December 2020, the person had a SARS-CoV-2 infection that PCR confirmed. Antigens of these TCRs are unknown. TCRdb keeps only in-frame clones here, not all; method: immunoSEQ multiplex PCR. The sample consists of 55,000 to 90,000 clones, 65% to 75% of them appearing once. This sample comprised CD4+ T cells from PBMCs cultured with HIV peptides, obtained before COVID-19 vaccination. Subset defined: HIV-1 Nef peptide pool negative control/reference culture. Receptors originate from a human donor who had a prior SARS-CoV-2 infection.

This clone came up a few times. The CDR3 is CASSARPSRDYEQYF. CDR3 DNA: TGTGCCAGCAGCGCTCGCCCTTCCAGGGATTACGAGCAGTACTTC. The chain combines TRBV9 with TRBJ2-7; tentative D call: TRBD1 (5 bases). The germline gives CDR1 SGDLS, CDR2 YYNGEE. The CDR3 runs to 15 residues. Trimming left V 3 bases short and J 4 bases short, with 17 bases between.

This clone was counted once. The rearrangement uses TRBV7-6 and TRBJ2-7, with 11 bases aligning to TRBD2. The V and J ends lost 5 bases and 3 bases, in that order; junction bases with no gene match: 12. This CDR3 spans 17 amino acids. Germline loops: CDR1 SGHVS, CDR2 FNYEAQ. CDR3 sequence reads: CASSPGGSGRADYEQYF. CDR3 DNA sequence: TGTGCCAGCAGCCCAGGGGGTAGCGGGAGGGCGGACTACGAGCAGTACTTC.

The J gene is TRBJ2-7, the V gene TRBV30; no reliable D call. In germline, CDR1 is GTSNPN, CDR2 SVGIG (reference sequence). The CDR3 is 11 amino acids. The V and J ends lost 2 bases and 5 bases respectively, with 7 bases between them. The CDR3 DNA follows: TGTGCCTGGAGTTGGGGTGACGAGCAGTACTTC. Its protein is CAWSWGDEQYF.

The CDR3 reads CASNLLTGVNTEAFF. CDR3 DNA: TGTGCCAGCAACCTACTTACAGGGGTGAACACTGAAGCTTTCTTT. This chain connects TRBV6-5 to TRBJ1-1; 7 bases fit TRBD1. Per the germline V gene, CDR1 is MNHEY and CDR2 is SVGAGI. This CDR3 spans 15 amino acids. J gave up 0 bases and V 7 bases, and 8 bases lay outside the gene matches.

This clone has only a few counts. The J gene is TRBJ2-1, the V gene TRBV7-2, with D tentatively TRBD2 (5 bases). Per germline, CDR1 SGHTA and CDR2 FQGNSA. V was trimmed by 6 bases and J by 4 bases, leaving 16 bases between them. The CDR3 is 15 residues long. This CDR3 is CASSYSVSLYNEQFF. Here the CDR3 DNA reads TGTGCCAGCAGTTATAGCGTTTCCCTTTACAATGAGCAGTTCTTC.

The rearrangement links TRBV6-5 to TRBJ1-6; D not resolved. V lost 8 bases and J 0 bases, leaving 5 bases between the germline ends. This CDR3 comprises 13 residues. The germline gives CDR1 MNHEY, CDR2 SVGAGI. The chain's CDR3 is CASRDSYNSPLHF. The CDR3 nucleotides are TGTGCCAGCCGGGACTCCTATAATTCACCCCTCCACTTT.

This clone was recorded a few times. The V and J genes are TRBV5-1 and TRBJ2-7, with 11 bases fitting TRBD2. Germline loops: CDR1 SGHRS, CDR2 YFSETQ. The junction had 3 bases not matched to a gene; V was cut back by 4 bases and J by 0 bases. The CDR3 extends over 15 amino acids. The CDR3 nucleotides read TGCGCCAGCAGCATGACTAGCGGGGCCTCCTACGAGCAGTACTTC. Its translation is CASSMTSGASYEQYF.

V gene TRBV15 combines with J gene TRBJ2-7, with 7 bases that match TRBD1. Germline V lookup: CDR1 LNHNV, CDR2 YYDKDF (reference sequence). V was pared by 2 bases and J by 1 base, with 5 bases of the junction left unmatched. There are 15 residues in the CDR3. CDR3 sequence (DNA): TGTGCCACCAGCAGAAAAGGGACAGTTTCCTACGAGCAGTACTTC. Protein sequence: CATSRKGTVSYEQYF.